This TCR beta chain was identified during a study of blood T cell repertoires in COVID-19 (dated by TCRdb to the early 2020s). About the study as a whole: The collaborator samples originated in the United States, Italy and Spain and spanned the acute and convalescent phases of COVID-19. The material from the prospective study consisted of cDNA or gDNA derived from T cells, B-cell-depleted T cells, or PBMCs. The samples were drawn from two sources: the first 160 participants of the ongoing ImmuneRACE study, and over 950 subjects contributed by 6 global collaborators. Sample metadata almost always included a de-identified subject ID, COVID-19 status, age in years and sex. The repertoires were released in a freely available public database meant as a resource for research on the immune response to SARS-CoV-2. Deeply sampled blood TCRbeta repertoires from subjects exposed to, actively infected with, or recovered from COVID-19 were included in the dataset. HLA class I and class II types, where available, came from metadata supplied by the sample provider rather than from assay-based typing. What the work shows at the level of the full study, not this receptor alone: The quantity of clinical and demographic metadata differed by source and by participant and was supplied without curation.

A second Seattle source provided samples from volunteer blood donors who had recovered from COVID-19. Whole blood was collected in K2EDTA tubes by collaborating institutions according to the institutions' own protocols. For TCRbeta analysis, collaborator samples were shipped as frozen whole blood, as isolated PBMCs, or as DNA extracted from either sample type. Trimmed from V: 2 bases; trimmed from J: 8 bases; junction bases lacking a gene match: 7. The germline V gene specifies SGDLS as CDR1 and YYNGEE as CDR2. Reading from cysteine to phenylalanine, the CDR3 counts 14 amino acids. Just CDR3 DNA is preserved here, 42 bases in frame from base 1. Comments on this clone: The target of this receptor is not known. It has no much larger one-base neighbor in the sample; base qualities were not kept.

The immunoSEQ Assay, a bias-controlled multiplex PCR, was used to amplify TCRbeta CDR3 regions from genomic DNA. Regarding the original processing steps: The number of nucleated cells in each sample was estimated from the amplification of reference gene primers within the assay. To quantify the absolute abundance of each unique TCRbeta CDR3 rearrangement, sequence reads were collapsed and filtered. For each sample, productive Simpson clonality was calculated as the square root of Simpson's diversity index over productive rearrangements. In TCRdb, the immuneACCESS table is reduced to in-frame sequences with V and J assigned. These tables do not hold every clone; where another copy was compared, an unresolved V gene accounts for under half, and the others remain unexplained. Clone size and V and J calls were adopted from that table, with D and trimming inferred from the DNA. Counted in this sample were over 150,000 clones; more than 75% of them appeared once. The top ten clonotypes cover roughly 2% of the sample.

The sample was peripheral blood. The sequence came from a man in his forties or fifties who had recovered from COVID-19. Rearrangement joined TRBV9 to TRBJ1-2, with TRBD1 matching 9 junction bases. CDR3 sequence: CASSVGQGKVGYTF. The nucleotides read TGTGCCAGCAGCGTCGGACAGGGGAAGGTCGGCTACACCTTC.